The 2 T cell receptor beta chains reported below all come from one sample, sequenced in a study of blood T cell repertoires in COVID-19 (dated by TCRdb to about 2020). The library was prepared using the immunoSEQ multiplex PCR assay. The table comes from immuneACCESS by way of TCRdb, which keeps in-frame sequences with V and J called. Part of the clones is missing from these tables; in studies checked, under half for an unresolved V gene and the rest for unknown reasons. The sample table records roughly 150,000 clones; 88% of these occur just once. The ten largest clones take up over 2% of the sample. Specimen: peripheral blood. Receptor source: a man in his fifties or sixties who had recovered from COVID-19.

The J gene is TRBJ2-5, the V gene TRBV9; D perhaps matches TRBD2 (5 bases). This CDR3 comprises 15 residues. Trimming left V 0 bases short and J 3 bases short, with 12 bases between. The germline V gene encodes CDR1 SGDLS and CDR2 YYNGEE. In DNA, the CDR3 is TGTGCCAGCAGCGTAGGAACGCGGGTTGAAGAGACCCAGTACTTC. Translation gives CASSVGTRVEETQYF. The full variable domain, completed using reference TRBV9 and TRBJ2-5, is DSGVTQTPKHLITATGQRVTLRCSPRSGDLSVYWYQQSLDQGLQFLIQYYNGEERAKGNILERFSAQQFPDLHSELNLSSLELGDSALYFCASSVGTRVEETQYFGPGTRLLVL.

The CDR3 loop reads CASSQDWGGDTDTQYF. CDR3 DNA sequence: TGTGCCAGCAGCCAAGATTGGGGGGGTGACACAGATACGCAGTATTTT. The rearrangement uses TRBV4-2 and TRBJ2-3; 7 bases are a match to TRBD2. Germline lookup yields CDR1 LGHNA and CDR2 YNFKEQ. The V segment lost 0 bases and the J segment 2 bases; nucleotides outside the gene matches: 5. The CDR3 has 16 amino acids.